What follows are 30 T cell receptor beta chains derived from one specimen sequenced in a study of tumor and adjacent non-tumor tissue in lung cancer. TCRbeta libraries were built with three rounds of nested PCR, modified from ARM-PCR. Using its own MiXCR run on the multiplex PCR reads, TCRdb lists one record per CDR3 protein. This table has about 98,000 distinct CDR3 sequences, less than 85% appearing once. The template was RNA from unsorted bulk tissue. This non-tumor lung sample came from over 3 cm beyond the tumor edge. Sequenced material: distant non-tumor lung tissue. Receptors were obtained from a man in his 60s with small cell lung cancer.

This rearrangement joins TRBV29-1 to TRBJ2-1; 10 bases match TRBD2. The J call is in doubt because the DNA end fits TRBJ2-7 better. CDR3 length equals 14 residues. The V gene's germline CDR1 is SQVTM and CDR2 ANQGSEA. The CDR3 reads CSVISSGRNNEQYF. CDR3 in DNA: TGCAGCGTTATATCTAGCGGGAGAAACAATGAGCAGTACTTC.

The CDR3 protein is CVNSTQSGETQYF. The CDR3, as DNA: TGTGTCAACAGTACTCAATCCGGGGAGACCCAGTACTTC. The chain uses TRBV12-3 or TRBV12-4 and TRBJ2-5; D ambiguous. The CDR3 has 13 amino acids.

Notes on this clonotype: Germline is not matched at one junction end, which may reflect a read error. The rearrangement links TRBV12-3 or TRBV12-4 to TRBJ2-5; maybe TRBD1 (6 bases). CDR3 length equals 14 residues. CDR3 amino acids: CGSSPGQIQETQYF. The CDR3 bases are TGTGGCAGCAGTCCAGGACAGATCCAAGAGACCCAGTATTTC.

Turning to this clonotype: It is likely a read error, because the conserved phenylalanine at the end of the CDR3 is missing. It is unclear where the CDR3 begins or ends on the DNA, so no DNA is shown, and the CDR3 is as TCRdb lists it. CDR3 residues: CASSPQANYGYTV. The chain is built from TRBV12-3 or TRBV12-4 and TRBJ1-2; the table's D call of TRBD1 was not tested on the DNA. The CDR3 region is 13 residues in length, termini included.

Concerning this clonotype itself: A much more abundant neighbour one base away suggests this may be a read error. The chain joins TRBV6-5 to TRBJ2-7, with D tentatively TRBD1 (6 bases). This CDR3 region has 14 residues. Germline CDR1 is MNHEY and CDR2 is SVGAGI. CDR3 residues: CASSQHRATYVQYF. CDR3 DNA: TGTGCCAGCAGCCAACACAGGGCGACCTACGTGCAGTACTTC.

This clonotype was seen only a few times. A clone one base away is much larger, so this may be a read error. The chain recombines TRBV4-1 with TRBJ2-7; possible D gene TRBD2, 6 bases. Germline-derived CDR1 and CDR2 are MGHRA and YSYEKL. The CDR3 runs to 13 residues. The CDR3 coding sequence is TGCGCCAGCAGCCTAGCGGTTTCCTACAAGCAGTACTTC. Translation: CASSLAVSYKQYF.

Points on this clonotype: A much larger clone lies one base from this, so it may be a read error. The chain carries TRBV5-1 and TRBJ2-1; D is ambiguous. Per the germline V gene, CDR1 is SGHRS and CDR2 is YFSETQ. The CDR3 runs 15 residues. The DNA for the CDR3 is TGCGCCAGCTGCTTGGCCGGAGTTTCTCACAATGAGCAGTTCTTC. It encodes CASCLAGVSHNEQFF.

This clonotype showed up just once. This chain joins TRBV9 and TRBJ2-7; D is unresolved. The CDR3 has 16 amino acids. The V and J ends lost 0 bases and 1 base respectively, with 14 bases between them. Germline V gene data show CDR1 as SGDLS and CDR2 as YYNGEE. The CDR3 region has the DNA TGTGCCAGCAGCGTAGTCCTCCGGTTTCTTTCCTACGAGCAGTACGTC. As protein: CASSVVLRFLSYEQYV.

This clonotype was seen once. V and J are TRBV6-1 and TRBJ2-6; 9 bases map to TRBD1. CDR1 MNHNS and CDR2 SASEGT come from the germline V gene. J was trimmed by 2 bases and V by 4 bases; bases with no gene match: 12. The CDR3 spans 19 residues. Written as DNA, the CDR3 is TGTGCCAGCAGTGGTAGATTGGGGACAGGGAATCCTGGGGCCAACGTCCTGACTTTC. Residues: CASSGRLGTGNPGANVLTF.

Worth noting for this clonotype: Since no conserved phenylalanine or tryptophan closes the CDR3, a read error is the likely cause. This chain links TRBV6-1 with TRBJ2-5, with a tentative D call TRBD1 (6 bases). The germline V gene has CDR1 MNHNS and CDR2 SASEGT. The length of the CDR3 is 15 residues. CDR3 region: CASSTPGHLQETQYC. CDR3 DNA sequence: TGTGCCAGCAGTACCCCGGGACACCTCCAAGAGACTCAGTACTGC.

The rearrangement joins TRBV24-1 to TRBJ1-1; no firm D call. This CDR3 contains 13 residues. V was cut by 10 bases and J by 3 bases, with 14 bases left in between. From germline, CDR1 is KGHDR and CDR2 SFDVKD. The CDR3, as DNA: TGTGCCACACGAGAGGCAGCGGACACTGAAGCTTTCTTT. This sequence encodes CATREAADTEAFF.

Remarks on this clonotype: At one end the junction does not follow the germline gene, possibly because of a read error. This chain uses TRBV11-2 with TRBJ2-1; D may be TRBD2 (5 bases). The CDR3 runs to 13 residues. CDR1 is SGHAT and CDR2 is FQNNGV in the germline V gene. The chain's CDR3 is CGSNFAGSAEKFF. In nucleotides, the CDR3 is TGTGGCAGCAACTTTGCTGGTAGCGCTGAGAAGTTCTTC. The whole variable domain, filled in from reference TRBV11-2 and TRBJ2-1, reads EAGVAQSPRYKIIEKRQSVAFWCNPISGHATLYWYQQILGQGPKLLIQFQNNGVVDDSQLPKDRFSAERLKGVDSTLKIQPAKLEDSAVYLCGSNFAGSAEKFFGPGTRLTVL.

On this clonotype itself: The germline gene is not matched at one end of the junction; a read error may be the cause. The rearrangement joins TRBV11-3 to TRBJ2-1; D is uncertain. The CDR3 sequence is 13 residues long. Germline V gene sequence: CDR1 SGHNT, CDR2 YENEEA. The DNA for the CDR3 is TGTGCCAGCACCTTAGGGATTAACAATGGGCAGTTCTTC. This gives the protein CASTLGINNGQFF.

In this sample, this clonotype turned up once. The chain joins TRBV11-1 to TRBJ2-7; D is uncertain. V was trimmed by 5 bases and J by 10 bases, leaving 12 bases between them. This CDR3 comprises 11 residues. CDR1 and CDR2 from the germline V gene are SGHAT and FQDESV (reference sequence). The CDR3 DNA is TGTGCCAGCAGCCTAGGTGAGAGACAGTACTTC. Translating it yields CASSLGERQYF. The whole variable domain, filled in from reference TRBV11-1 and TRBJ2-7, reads EAEVAQSPRYKITEKSQAVAFWCDPISGHATLYWYRQILGQGPELLVQFQDESVVDDSQLPKDRFSAERLKGVDSTLKIQPAELGDSAMYLCASSLGERQYFGPGTRLTVT.

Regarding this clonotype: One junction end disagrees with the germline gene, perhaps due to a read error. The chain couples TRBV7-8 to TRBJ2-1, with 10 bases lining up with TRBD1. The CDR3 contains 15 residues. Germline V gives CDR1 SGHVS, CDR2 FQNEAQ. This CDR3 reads CTSNPGTGAYNEQFF. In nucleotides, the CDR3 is TGTACCAGCAACCCCGGGACAGGGGCTTACAATGAGCAGTTCTTC.

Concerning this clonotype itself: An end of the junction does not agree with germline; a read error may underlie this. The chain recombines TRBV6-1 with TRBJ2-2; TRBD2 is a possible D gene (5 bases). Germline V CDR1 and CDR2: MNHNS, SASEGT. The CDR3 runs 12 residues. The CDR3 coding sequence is TGTGCCAGCGTGAAATACACCGGGGAGCTGTTATTT. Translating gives CASVKYTGELLF.

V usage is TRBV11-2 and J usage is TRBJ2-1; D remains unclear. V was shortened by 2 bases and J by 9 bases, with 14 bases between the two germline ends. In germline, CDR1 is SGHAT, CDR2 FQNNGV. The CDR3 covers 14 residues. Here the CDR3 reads CASSLYRLVSEQFF. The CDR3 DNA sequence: TGTGCCAGCAGCTTATACCGGCTAGTTAGTGAGCAGTTCTTC.

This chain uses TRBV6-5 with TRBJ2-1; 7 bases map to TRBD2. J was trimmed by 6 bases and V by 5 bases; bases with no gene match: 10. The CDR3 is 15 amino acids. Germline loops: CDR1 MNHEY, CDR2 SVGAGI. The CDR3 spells CASSPRGRAVNEQFF. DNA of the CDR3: TGTGCCAGCAGTCCTAGAGGGAGGGCGGTCAATGAGCAGTTCTTC.

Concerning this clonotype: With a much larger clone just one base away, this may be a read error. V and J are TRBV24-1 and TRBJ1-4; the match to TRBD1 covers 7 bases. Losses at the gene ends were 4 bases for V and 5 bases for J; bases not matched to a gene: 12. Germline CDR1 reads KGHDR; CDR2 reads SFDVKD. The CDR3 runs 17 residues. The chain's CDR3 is CATSDARSVTGNEKLFF. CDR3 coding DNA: TGTGCCACCAGTGACGCTCGATCCGTGACAGGGAATGAAAAACTGTTTTTT.

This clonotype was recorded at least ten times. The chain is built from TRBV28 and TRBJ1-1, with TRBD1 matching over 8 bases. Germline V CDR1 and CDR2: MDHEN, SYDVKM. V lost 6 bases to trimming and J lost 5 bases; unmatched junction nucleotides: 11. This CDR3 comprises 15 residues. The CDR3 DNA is TGTGCCAGCAGGAATTACAGGGGGAGAATGACTGAAGCTTTCTTT. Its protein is CASRNYRGRMTEAFF.

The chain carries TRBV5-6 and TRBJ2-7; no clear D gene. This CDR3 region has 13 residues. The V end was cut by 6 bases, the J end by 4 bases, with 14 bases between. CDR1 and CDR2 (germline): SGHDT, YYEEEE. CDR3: CASTLLGVYEQYV. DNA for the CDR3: TGTGCCAGCACCCTCCTTGGTGTATACGAGCAGTACGTC.

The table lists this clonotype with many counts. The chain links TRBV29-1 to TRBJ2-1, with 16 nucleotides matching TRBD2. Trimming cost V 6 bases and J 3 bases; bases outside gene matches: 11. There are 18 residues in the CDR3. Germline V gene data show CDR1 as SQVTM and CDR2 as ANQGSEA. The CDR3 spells CSVDATGTSGGGYNEQFF. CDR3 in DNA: TGCAGCGTCGACGCGACCGGGACTAGCGGGGGGGGCTACAATGAGCAGTTCTTC.

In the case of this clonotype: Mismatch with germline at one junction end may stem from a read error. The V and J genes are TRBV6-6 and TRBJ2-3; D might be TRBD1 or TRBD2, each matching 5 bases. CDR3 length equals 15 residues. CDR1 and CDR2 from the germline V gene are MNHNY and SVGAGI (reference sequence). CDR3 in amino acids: CVSCRGRPFTDTQYF. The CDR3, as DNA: TGTGTCAGCTGTCGGGGCCGGCCCTTCACAGATACGCAGTATTTT.

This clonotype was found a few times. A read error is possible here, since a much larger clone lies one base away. This chain's CDR3 is CASSPFINSEANVLTF. CDR3 nucleotides: TGTGCCAGCAGTCCCTTCATAAACTCTGAGGCCAACGTCCTGACTTTC. The chain combines TRBV12-3 or TRBV12-4 with TRBJ2-6; D remains ambiguous. This CDR3 has 16 residues.

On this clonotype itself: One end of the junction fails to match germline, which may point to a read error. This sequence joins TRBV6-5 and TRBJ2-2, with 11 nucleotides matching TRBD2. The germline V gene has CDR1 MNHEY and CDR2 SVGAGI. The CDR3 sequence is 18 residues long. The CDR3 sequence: CASRGLAVRLANTGELFF. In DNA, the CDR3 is TGTGCCAGCCGGGGACTAGCGGTTAGATTAGCGAACACGGGGGAGCTGTTTTTT.

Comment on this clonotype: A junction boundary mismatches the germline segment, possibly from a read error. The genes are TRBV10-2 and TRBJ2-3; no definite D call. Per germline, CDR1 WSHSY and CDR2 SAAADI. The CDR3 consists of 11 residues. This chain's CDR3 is CASSDVNRHYF. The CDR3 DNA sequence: TGCGCCAGTAGTGACGTAAATAGGCATTATTTT.

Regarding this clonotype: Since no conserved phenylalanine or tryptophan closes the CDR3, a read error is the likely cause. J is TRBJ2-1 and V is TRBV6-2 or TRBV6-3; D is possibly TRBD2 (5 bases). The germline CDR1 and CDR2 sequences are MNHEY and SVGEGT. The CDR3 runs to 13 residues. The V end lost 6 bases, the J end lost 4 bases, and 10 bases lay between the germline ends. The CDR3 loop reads CASSRRGYNEQFI. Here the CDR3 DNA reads TGTGCCAGCAGCCGCCGCGGGTACAATGAGCAGTTCATC.

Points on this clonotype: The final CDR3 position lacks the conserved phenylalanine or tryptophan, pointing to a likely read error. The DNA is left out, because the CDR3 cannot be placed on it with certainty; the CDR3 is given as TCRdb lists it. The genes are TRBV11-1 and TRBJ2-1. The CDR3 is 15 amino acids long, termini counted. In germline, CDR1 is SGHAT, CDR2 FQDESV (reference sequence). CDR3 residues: CASSLESTTYNEHFI.

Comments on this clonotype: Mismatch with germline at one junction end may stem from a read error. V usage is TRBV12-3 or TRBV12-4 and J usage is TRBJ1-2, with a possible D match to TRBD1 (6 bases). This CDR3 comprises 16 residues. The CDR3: CVRSLARVRGIYGYTF. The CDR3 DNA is TGTGTCAGAAGTTTAGCGCGGGTCAGGGGTATCTATGGCTATACCTTC.

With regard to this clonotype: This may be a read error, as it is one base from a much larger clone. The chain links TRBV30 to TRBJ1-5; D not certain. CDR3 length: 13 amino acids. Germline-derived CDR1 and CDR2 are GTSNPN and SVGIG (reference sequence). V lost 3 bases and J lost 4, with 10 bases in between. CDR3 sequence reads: CAWRGIGNQPQHF. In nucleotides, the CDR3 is TGTGCCTGGAGAGGGATAGGGAATCAGCCCCAGCATTTT. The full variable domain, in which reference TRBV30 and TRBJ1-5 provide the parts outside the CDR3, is SQTIHQWPATLVQPVGSPLSLECTVEGTSNPNLYWYRQAAGRGLQLLFYSVGIGQISSEVPQNLSASRPQDRQFILSSKKLLLSDSGFYLCAWRGIGNQPQHFGDGTRLSIL.